The 22 T cell receptor beta chains given below trace back to one sample, sequenced in a study of blood T cell repertoires in COVID-19. The repertoire was sequenced with immunoSEQ multiplex PCR; TCRdb's copy has only in-frame clones and lacks some. This sample carries some 220,000 clones, about nine tenths of them seen once, and the ten largest clones take approximately 2.8%. Sequencing was carried out using PBMCs or T cells enriched from blood (not recorded which). These receptors were taken from a woman aged 45-65 years in a cohort exposed to, infected with or recovered from COVID-19 (not recorded which).

The rearrangement links TRBV28 to TRBJ1-2; 8 bases agree with TRBD1. The CDR3 has 15 residues. CDR1 MDHEN and CDR2 SYDVKM come from the germline V gene. Trimming cost V 2 bases and J 6 bases; bases outside gene matches: 8. The CDR3 DNA reads TGTGCCAGCAGTTTACCGACGGACAGGGTTCATGGCTACACCTTC. Its translation: CASSLPTDRVHGYTF.

The chain is built from TRBV7-9 and TRBJ1-1; weak D call: TRBD1 (5 bases). The V and J ends lost 5 bases and 4 bases respectively, with 14 bases between them. Germline lookup yields CDR1 SEHNR and CDR2 FQNEAQ (reference sequence). This CDR3 has 14 amino acids. CDR3 in amino acids: CASSLVGAPTEAFF. For the CDR3, the DNA is TGTGCCAGCAGCCTCGTAGGGGCCCCCACTGAAGCTTTCTTT.

The chain employs TRBV21-1 and TRBJ1-2; the D call TRBD1 from the table was never checked on the DNA. TRBV21-1 has pseudogene status. The CDR3 is 15 residues long. The CDR3 bases are TGTGCCAGCAGCAAGGGGGACAGGGGAGGGTATGGCTACACCTTC. This sequence encodes CASSKGDRGGYGYTF.

To note about this clone: A junction boundary mismatches the germline segment, possibly from a read error. The gene calls are TRBV6-5 and TRBJ1-1; the match to TRBD1 covers 7 bases. Per germline, CDR1 MNHEY and CDR2 SVGAGI. The CDR3 is 11 amino acids. The CDR3 region has the DNA TGTGCCAGCAGGTTCGCCGAGGACAGGAAATTT. Its protein product is CASRFAEDRKF.

As for this clone: This same CDR3 is encoded by further DNA sequences in the sample. The chain uses TRBV9 and TRBJ1-3; 7 bases fit TRBD1. V lost 2 bases to trimming and J lost 0 bases; unmatched junction nucleotides: 5. The CDR3 sequence is 16 residues long. The germline V gene has CDR1 SGDLS and CDR2 YYNGEE. CDR3 nucleotide sequence: TGTGCCAGCAGCGTCGCTGGGACAGCCTCTGGAAACACCATATATTTT. Its protein product is CASSVAGTASGNTIYF.

This chain joins TRBV6-5 and TRBJ1-2; 7 positions agree with TRBD1. V trimming: 6 bases; J trimming: 9 bases; junction bases outside the gene matches: 7. The CDR3 runs to 12 residues. Per germline, CDR1 MNHEY and CDR2 SVGAGI. Written as DNA, the CDR3 is TGTGCCAGCAGGTCCACAGGGGAGCGCTACACCTTC. This gives the protein CASRSTGERYTF.

The J gene is TRBJ1-3, the V gene TRBV14, with D unresolved. The CDR3 extends over 14 amino acids. V lost 4 bases and J 3 bases, leaving 10 bases between the germline ends. CDR1 is SGHDN, CDR2 FVKESK, per germline. CDR3 sequence reads: CASSLERFGNTIYF. The CDR3 DNA reads TGTGCCAGCAGCCTAGAGAGATTTGGAAACACCATATATTTT.

The V call is TRBV7-8, the J call TRBJ1-6, with D perhaps TRBD1 (5 bases). The germline V gene has CDR1 SGHVS and CDR2 FQNEAQ. This CDR3 region has 14 residues. Trimming took off 4 bases at V and 8 bases at J, with 12 bases between the two ends. This CDR3 is CASSSQGGDSPLHF. In DNA, the CDR3 is TGTGCCAGCAGCTCGCAGGGTGGGGATTCACCCCTCCACTTT. The complete variable domain, with remaining parts taken from reference TRBV7-8 and TRBJ1-6, reads GAGVSQSPRYKVAKRGQDVALRCDPISGHVSLFWYQQALGQGPEFLTYFQNEAQLDKSGLPSDRFFAERPEGSVSTLKIQRTQQEDSAVYLCASSSQGGDSPLHFGNGTRLTVT.

The chain couples TRBV5-5 to TRBJ2-3; D is ambiguous. Trimming took off 4 bases at V and 2 bases at J, with 8 bases between the two ends. There are 13 residues in the CDR3. Germline loops: CDR1 SGHKS, CDR2 YYEKEE (reference sequence). CDR3 in amino acids: CASSLSPTDTQYF. The DNA for the CDR3 is TGTGCCAGCAGCCTTAGCCCCACAGATACGCAGTATTTT.

The V call is TRBV4-2, the J call TRBJ1-2; D is undetermined. The germline V gene has CDR1 LGHNA and CDR2 YNFKEQ. Deletions cut 0 bases from V and 4 bases from J, with 12 bases between. The CDR3 has 15 amino acids. The CDR3 region has the DNA TGTGCCAGCAGCCAAGATAGCCAGTTCTTCTATGGCTACACCTTC. This codes for CASSQDSQFFYGYTF.

The chain employs TRBV9 and TRBJ2-7; 8 positions agree with TRBD2. This CDR3 is built from 12 residues. The V gene's germline CDR1 is SGDLS and CDR2 YYNGEE. V lost 3 bases and J lost 6; bases outside the gene matches: 2. CDR3 protein: CASSAGGSEQYF. CDR3 nucleotide sequence: TGTGCCAGCAGCGCGGGGGGGAGCGAGCAGTACTTC. Looking up the rest from reference TRBV9 and TRBJ2-7 gives the full variable domain: DSGVTQTPKHLITATGQRVTLRCSPRSGDLSVYWYQQSLDQGLQFLIQYYNGEERAKGNILERFSAQQFPDLHSELNLSSLELGDSALYFCASSAGGSEQYFGPGTRLTVT.

V and J are TRBV4-1 and TRBJ2-7, with D perhaps TRBD2 (5 bases). Trimming left V 1 base short and J 4 bases short, with 14 bases between. The CDR3 sequence is 15 residues long. Germline CDR1 and CDR2: MGHRA and YSYEKL. CDR3 sequence (DNA): TGCGCCAGCAGCCAAGCGGCCGGGGAGTTATACGAGCAGTACTTC. Translated, it gives CASSQAAGELYEQYF.

This chain joins TRBV9 and TRBJ1-2; D call uncertain. Trimming took off 3 bases at V and 0 bases at J, with 27 bases between the two ends. CDR1 and CDR2 from the germline V gene are SGDLS and YYNGEE. The CDR3 loop spans 20 amino acids. CDR3 DNA sequence: TGTGCCAGCAGCGCTCCATCTGGGAGGGCAGAAAATCTAGCTAACTATGGCTACACCTTC. The encoded protein is CASSAPSGRAENLANYGYTF.

The V and J genes are TRBV7-2 and TRBJ1-1; D remains unclear. Germline V gene data show CDR1 as SGHTA and CDR2 as FQGNSA. This CDR3 comprises 14 residues. The V end was cut by 1 base, the J end by 5 bases, with 11 bases between. The CDR3 sequence is CASSLDRTGTEAFF. DNA for the CDR3: TGTGCCAGCAGCTTAGACCGGACGGGGACTGAAGCTTTCTTT.

The V gene is TRBV7-8, the J gene TRBJ2-7, with D unclear. This CDR3 region has 14 residues. The V end lost 2 bases, the J end lost 2 bases, and 10 bases lay between the germline ends. Germline V CDR1 and CDR2: SGHVS, FQNEAQ. The CDR3 reads CASSLSPTPYEQYF. In nucleotides, the CDR3 is TGTGCCAGCAGCTTAAGCCCAACCCCCTACGAGCAGTACTTC.

The chain recombines TRBV6-5 with TRBJ1-2; D not resolved. Germline-derived CDR1 and CDR2 are MNHEY and SVGAGI. This CDR3 is built from 14 residues. V lost 8 bases and J lost 4, with 17 bases in between. The CDR3 loop is CASASLPEPYGYTF. CDR3 DNA: TGTGCCAGCGCCTCGTTGCCAGAACCCTATGGCTACACCTTC.

The chain recombines TRBV19 with TRBJ1-2; TRBD1 aligns across 8 bases. CDR1 and CDR2 from the germline V gene are LNHDA and SQIVND (reference sequence). CDR3 length: 15 amino acids. The V and J ends lost 6 bases and 0 bases, in that order; junction bases with no gene match: 6. CDR3 bases: TGTGCCAGTAGGAGGGACAGGTCAGCTAACTATGGCTACACCTTC. Encoded protein: CASRRDRSANYGYTF.

This chain joins TRBV5-4 and TRBJ2-5, with 8 bases fitting TRBD1. The CDR3 has 15 amino acids. V lost 0 bases and J lost 4; bases outside the gene matches: 5. Germline V gene lookup returns CDR1 SGHNT and CDR2 YYREEE (reference sequence). The chain's CDR3 is CASSLGRQGTETQYF. As DNA, the CDR3 is TGTGCCAGCAGCTTGGGCCGACAGGGGACAGAGACCCAGTACTTC.

V and J are TRBV5-1 and TRBJ2-5, with a possible D match to TRBD2 (6 bases). The germline V and J ends were trimmed by 4 bases and 2 bases, with 15 bases remaining between them. The CDR3 loop spans 15 amino acids. Per germline, CDR1 SGHRS and CDR2 YFSETQ. CDR3 in DNA: TGCGCCAGCAGCCGGGGGACTCCATCGCAAGAGACCCAGTACTTC. This gives the protein CASSRGTPSQETQYF.

The chain uses TRBV9 and TRBJ2-7; TRBD2 matches 10 bases. The CDR3 is 15 amino acids. In germline, CDR1 is SGDLS, CDR2 YYNGEE. The J segment lost 4 bases and the V segment lost 2 bases, leaving 6 bases of the junction unmatched. CDR3 in amino acids: CASSVQGTSEYEQYF. CDR3 coding DNA: TGTGCCAGCAGCGTCCAGGGGACTAGCGAATACGAGCAGTACTTC.

The chain couples TRBV27 to TRBJ1-2; 11 nucleotides match TRBD1. V trimming: 6 bases; J trimming: 3 bases; junction bases outside the gene matches: 6. Germline V gene data show CDR1 as MNHEY and CDR2 as SMNVEV (reference sequence). This CDR3 has 15 amino acids. The CDR3 coding sequence is TGTGCCAGCAGGGTAGGACAGGGGGCTTACTATGGCTACACCTTC. This codes for CASRVGQGAYYGYTF.

V gene TRBV6-5 combines with J gene TRBJ1-1; D is uncertain. Germline-derived CDR1 and CDR2 are MNHEY and SVGAGI. The CDR3 has 13 amino acids. The V end was cut by 8 bases, the J end by 1 base, with 11 bases between. CDR3 sequence reads: CASREGRNTEAFF. The CDR3 nucleotides read TGTGCCAGCCGAGAGGGCCGGAACACTGAAGCTTTCTTT.